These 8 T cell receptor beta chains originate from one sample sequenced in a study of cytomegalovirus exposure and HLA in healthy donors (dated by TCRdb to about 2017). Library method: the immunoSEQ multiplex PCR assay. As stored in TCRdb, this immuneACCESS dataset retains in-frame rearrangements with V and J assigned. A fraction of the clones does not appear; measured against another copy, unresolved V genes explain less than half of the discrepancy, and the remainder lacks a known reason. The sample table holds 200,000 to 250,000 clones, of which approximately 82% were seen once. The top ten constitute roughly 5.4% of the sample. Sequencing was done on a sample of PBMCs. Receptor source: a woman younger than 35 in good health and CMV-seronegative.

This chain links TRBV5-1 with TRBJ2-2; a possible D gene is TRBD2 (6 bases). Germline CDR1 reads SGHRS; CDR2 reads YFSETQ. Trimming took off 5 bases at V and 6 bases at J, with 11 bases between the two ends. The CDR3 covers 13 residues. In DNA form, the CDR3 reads TGCGCCAGCAGTCGGGACTCCCCCGGGGAGCTGTTTTTT. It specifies CASSRDSPGELFF.

In DNA, the CDR3 is TGCGCCAGCAGCCCCGGACTAGCGGGAGGGCCCCGCACAGATACGCAGTATTTT. This gives the protein CASSPGLAGGPRTDTQYF. The chain recombines TRBV5-1 with TRBJ2-3, with 15 nucleotides matching TRBD2. In germline, CDR1 is SGHRS, CDR2 YFSETQ. The CDR3 sequence is 18 residues long. The V segment lost 4 bases and the J segment 1 base; nucleotides outside the gene matches: 7.

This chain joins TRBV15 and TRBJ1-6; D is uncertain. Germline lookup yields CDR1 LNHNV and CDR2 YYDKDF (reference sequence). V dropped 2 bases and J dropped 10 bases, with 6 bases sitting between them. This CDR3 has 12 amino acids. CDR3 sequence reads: CATSRLDSPLHF. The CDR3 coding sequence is TGTGCCACCAGCAGACTCGACTCACCCCTCCACTTT.

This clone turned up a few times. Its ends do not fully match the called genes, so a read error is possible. In DNA, the CDR3 is TGCAGCGCTGAAGAGGGCACTGAAGCTTTCTTT. This translates into CSAEEGTEAFF. The chain employs TRBV29-1 and TRBJ1-1; D is unclear. The germline V gene encodes CDR1 SQVTM and CDR2 ANQGSEA. The CDR3 has 11 residues.

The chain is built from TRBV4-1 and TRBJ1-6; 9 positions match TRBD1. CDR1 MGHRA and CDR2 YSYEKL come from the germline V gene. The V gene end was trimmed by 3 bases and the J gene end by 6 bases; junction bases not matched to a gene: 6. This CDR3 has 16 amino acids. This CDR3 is CASSHGTGNLNSPLHF. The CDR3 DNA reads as TGCGCCAGCAGCCATGGGACAGGGAACCTTAATTCACCCCTCCACTTT.

CDR3 sequence: CAAQRASSYNEQFF. CDR3 coding DNA: TGTGCTGCGCAGCGGGCCTCCTCCTACAATGAGCAGTTCTTC. The rearrangement links TRBV28 to TRBJ2-1; a weak D match, TRBD2 (6 bases). This CDR3 contains 14 residues. CDR1 and CDR2 from the germline V gene are MDHEN and SYDVKM.

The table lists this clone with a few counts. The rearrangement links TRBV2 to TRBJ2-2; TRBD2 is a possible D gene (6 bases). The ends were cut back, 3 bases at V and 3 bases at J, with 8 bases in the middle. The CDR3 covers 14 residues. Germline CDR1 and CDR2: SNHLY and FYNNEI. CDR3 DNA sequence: TGTGCCAGCAGTGAGGAGGGCCACACCGGGGAGCTGTTTTTT. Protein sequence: CASSEEGHTGELFF.

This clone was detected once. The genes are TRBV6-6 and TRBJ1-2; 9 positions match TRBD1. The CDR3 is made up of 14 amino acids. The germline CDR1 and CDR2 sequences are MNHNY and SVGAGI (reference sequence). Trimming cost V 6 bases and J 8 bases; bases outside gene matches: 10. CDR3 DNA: TGTGCCAGCAGCCGGGGACAGGGAAGTTACGGCTACACCTTC. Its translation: CASSRGQGSYGYTF.